Below are 20 T cell receptor beta chains sequenced from a single sample in a study of shared clonotypes between healthy human individuals. Profiling relied on immunoSEQ multiplex PCR, and the TCRdb table lists in-frame clones only, not all of them. The sample holds around 600,000 clones, around 97% seen once. The specimen was naive CD4+ T cells sorted from blood. The sample's subset: CD45RA+ positively selected. The receptors originated from a young woman in good health.

The chain combines TRBV7-2 with TRBJ2-5; 11 nucleotides align to TRBD2. The DNA end favors TRBJ2-7, so the J call may be wrong. Germline V lookup: CDR1 SGHTA, CDR2 FQGNSA. The CDR3 totals 17 residues. The CDR3 region is CASSLLAGGRFSYEQYF. CDR3 in DNA: TGTGCCAGCAGCTTACTAGCGGGAGGCCGTTTCTCCTACGAGCAGTACTTC.

This chain links TRBV14 with TRBJ2-1; D may be TRBD2 (6 bases). The CDR3 is made up of 14 amino acids. V gave up 4 bases and J gave up 7 bases, with 14 bases separating them. Germline V gene sequence: CDR1 SGHDN, CDR2 FVKESK. CDR3 coding DNA: TGTGCCAGCAGCCCGGGCTGGGCGGGGAATGAGCAGTTCTTC. This gives the protein CASSPGWAGNEQFF.

This chain joins TRBV29-1 and TRBJ1-5; the D is unclear. V was clipped by 6 bases and J by 0 bases, with 9 bases between them. CDR3 length: 13 amino acids. CDR1 and CDR2 (germline): SQVTM, ANQGSEA. CDR3 nucleotide sequence: TGCAGCGTGCAACGGGATAGCAATCAGCCCCAGCATTTT. As protein: CSVQRDSNQPQHF.

The rearrangement uses TRBV15 and TRBJ1-1; D unresolved. The CDR3 is 13 amino acids. Trimming pared 5 bases from V and 1 base from J, leaving 8 bases between. In germline, CDR1 is LNHNV, CDR2 YYDKDF (reference sequence). The CDR3, as DNA: TGTGCCACCAGCGCGGGCCGGAACACTGAAGCTTTCTTT. It encodes CATSAGRNTEAFF.

This chain uses TRBV6-1 with TRBJ1-1; D is uncertain. Trimming stripped 1 base from V and 6 bases from J, with 12 bases between. This CDR3 region has 14 residues. Germline lookup yields CDR1 MNHNS and CDR2 SASEGT. The CDR3 nucleotides read TGTGCCAGCAGTGAAGACGGCAGGAGGGCTGAAGCTTTCTTT. It yields the protein CASSEDGRRAEAFF.

The chain carries TRBV27 and TRBJ2-3; D gene ambiguous. V was trimmed by 4 bases and J by 0 bases, leaving 17 bases between them. The CDR3 length is 17 residues. Germline loops: CDR1 MNHEY, CDR2 SMNVEV (reference sequence). The CDR3 nucleotides read TGTGCCAGCAGTTCCGCCGACTCAGCTTCTAGCACAGATACGCAGTATTTT. Protein: CASSSADSASSTDTQYF.

CDR3: CASSRSREAPFTDTQYF. In DNA form, the CDR3 reads TGTGCCAGCAGCAGATCACGGGAGGCGCCATTCACAGATACGCAGTATTTT. The chain combines TRBV11-3 with TRBJ2-3; 7 bases are a match to TRBD2. Per the germline V gene, CDR1 is SGHNT and CDR2 is YENEEA. V lost 5 bases and J lost 2; bases outside the gene matches: 13. CDR3 length: 17 amino acids.

This sequence joins TRBV28 and TRBJ2-2, with D perhaps given as TRBD1 or TRBD2 (5 bases each). This CDR3 is 14 amino acids long. Germline loops: CDR1 MDHEN, CDR2 SYDVKM. Deletions cut 7 bases from V and 1 base from J, with 10 bases between. CDR3 sequence reads: CASIRGLNTGELFF. CDR3 DNA sequence: TGTGCCAGCATCCGGGGCCTGAACACCGGGGAGCTGTTTTTT.

This sequence joins TRBV28 and TRBJ2-7; maybe TRBD2 (6 bases). V lost 6 bases and J 2 bases, leaving 11 bases between the germline ends. CDR3 length: 13 residues. Germline CDR1 reads MDHEN; CDR2 reads SYDVKM. CDR3 nucleotide sequence: TGTGCCAGCAGCCTAGCGCAAACCTACGAGCAGTACTTC. It codes for CASSLAQTYEQYF.

A note on this clone: Other DNA sequences within the sample encode an identical CDR3. The J gene is TRBJ2-1, the V gene TRBV5-1; 8 positions agree with TRBD2. The V gene end was trimmed by 2 bases and the J gene end by 6 bases; junction bases not matched to a gene: 4. Germline CDR1 and CDR2: SGHRS and YFSETQ. CDR3 size: 14 residues. CDR3 residues: CASSFSGRPNEQFF. CDR3 coding DNA: TGCGCCAGCAGCTTCAGCGGGAGACCCAATGAGCAGTTCTTC.

This chain uses TRBV6-1 with TRBJ2-3; D possibly corresponds to TRBD2 (6 bases). The CDR3 is made up of 15 amino acids. Trimming stripped 7 bases from V and 1 base from J, with 15 bases between. Germline CDR1 MNHNS, CDR2 SASEGT. The CDR3 DNA reads as TGTGCCAGCATCGTGGGGGGTACAGGCACAGATACGCAGTATTTT. Translating gives CASIVGGTGTDTQYF.

The V gene is TRBV15, the J gene TRBJ2-7; 9 bases map to TRBD2. Trimming removed 0 bases from V and 4 bases from J; junction bases left unmatched: 16. CDR1 is LNHNV and CDR2 is YYDKDF in the germline V gene (reference sequence). CDR3 length: 19 residues. CDR3 protein: CATSRDLVRVAGEGYEQYF. CDR3 in DNA: TGTGCCACCAGCAGAGATTTAGTTCGGGTAGCGGGAGAGGGATACGAGCAGTACTTC.

This clone has just one count. V gene TRBV2 combines with J gene TRBJ1-1; D is uncertain. Germline V lookup: CDR1 SNHLY, CDR2 FYNNEI. The V and J ends lost 6 bases and 1 base respectively, with 12 bases between them. The CDR3 has 14 residues. The CDR3 region has the DNA TGTGCCAGCAGCCCGGGTCACGCGAACACTGAAGCTTTCTTT. It translates to CASSPGHANTEAFF.

The V and J genes are TRBV5-1 and TRBJ1-4; tentatively, D is TRBD1 (5 bases). Per the germline V gene, CDR1 is SGHRS and CDR2 is YFSETQ. Trimming shortened V by 5 bases and J by 5 bases, and 16 bases separated the two germline ends. The CDR3 length is 15 residues. In DNA, the CDR3 is TGCGCCAGCAGGCTGACCGGGACTGCGAATGAAAAACTGTTTTTT. Amino acids: CASRLTGTANEKLFF.

CDR3 sequence: CASSPGGVGAAFF. The CDR3 nucleotides read TGTGCCAGCAGTCCCGGGGGGGTGGGAGCAGCTTTCTTT. The rearrangement joins TRBV28 to TRBJ1-1; possible D gene TRBD1, 5 bases. The CDR3 spans 13 residues. CDR1 is MDHEN, CDR2 SYDVKM, per germline. Trimming stripped 5 bases from V and 10 bases from J, with 17 bases between.

The CDR3 DNA reads as TGTGCCAGCACTCTAGCGGGAGGGAAAAATGAGCAGTTCTTC. Residues: CASTLAGGKNEQFF. This chain links TRBV18 with TRBJ2-1, with 12 bases lining up with TRBD2. The J segment lost 7 bases and the V segment lost 8 bases, leaving 6 bases of the junction unmatched. This CDR3 has 14 residues. Germline CDR1 and CDR2: KGHSH and LQKENI. The full variable domain, with the rest looked up from reference TRBV18 and TRBJ2-1, is NAGVMQNPRHLVRRRGQEARLRCSPMKGHSHVYWYRQLPEEGLKFMVYLQKENIIDESGMPKERFSAEFPKEGPSILRIQQVVRGDSAAYFCASTLAGGKNEQFFGPGTRLTVL.

J is TRBJ2-7 and V is TRBV6-9; 8 bases map to TRBD2. The ends lost 5 bases at V and 5 bases at J; junction bases unmatched: 11. The CDR3 contains 15 residues. Germline V gene sequence: CDR1 MNHGY, CDR2 SVAAGI. CDR3 nucleotide sequence: TGTGCCAGCAGTACCTGGGAAGCGGGAGCCCACGAGCAGTACTTC. Amino acid sequence: CASSTWEAGAHEQYF.

The CDR3 region has the DNA TGTGCCAGCAGCTTAGATATGACTAGCGGGACTTTCAATGAGCAGTTCTTC. Its translation is CASSLDMTSGTFNEQFF. The rearrangement uses TRBV11-3 and TRBJ2-1; TRBD2 matches 11 bases. The CDR3 is 17 amino acids. The V and J ends lost 0 bases and 6 bases, in that order; junction bases with no gene match: 7. Looked up from germline, CDR1 is SGHNT and CDR2 is YENEEA.

The CDR3 DNA sequence: TGTGCCAGCAGTTTAGAACTAGCGCGGGGCACAGATACGCAGTATTTT. It specifies CASSLELARGTDTQYF. The chain recombines TRBV27 with TRBJ2-3; 7 bases fit TRBD2. The CDR3 runs to 16 residues. The V and J ends lost 2 bases and 1 base, in that order; junction bases with no gene match: 6. Germline V gene data show CDR1 as MNHEY and CDR2 as SMNVEV (reference sequence).

The genes are TRBV28 and TRBJ2-2; TRBD2 matches at 11 bases. The CDR3 covers 17 residues. Per germline, CDR1 MDHEN and CDR2 SYDVKM. Losses at the gene ends were 0 bases for V and 6 bases for J; bases not matched to a gene: 6. The CDR3 coding sequence is TGTGCCAGCAGTTTATGGCGTCTAGCGGGAGGTCCCGGGGAGCTGTTTTTT. This sequence encodes CASSLWRLAGGPGELFF.